This entry describes one T cell receptor beta chain. The entry originates in a study of blood T cell repertoires in COVID-19. Repertoires were generated with immunoSEQ multiplex PCR, while TCRdb's copy carries only in-frame clones and drops some. The sample lists some 350,000 clones, 88% occurring once. Sequencing input: peripheral blood. This receptor was identified in a woman in her seventies with COVID-19, enrolled during active disease.

CDR3 residues: CASSGRQGNYEQYF. DNA for the CDR3: TGTGCCAGCAGCGGCCGACAGGGTAACTACGAGCAGTACTTC. The chain carries TRBV11-2 and TRBJ2-7; TRBD1 matches 7 bases. The CDR3 totals 14 residues. Per germline, CDR1 SGHAT and CDR2 FQNNGV. Losses at the gene ends were 5 bases for V and 3 bases for J; bases not matched to a gene: 7.